A single T cell receptor beta chain is shown here with its context. What it binds is unknown. This specimen belongs to a study of T cell repertoires in cytomegalovirus infection. On the study more broadly: Well-studied HLA-B-restricted epitopes and recently identified HLA-C-restricted epitopes of CMV were both used in the study. Through public TCR beta signatures, both CMV infection and matching HLA type were indicated. Findings and caveats of the study: In two of eight donors, the top clonotype was HLA-C-restricted CMV-specific. The study identified carriers of CMV plus the relevant HLA from cumulative public TCR beta family frequency.

This CDR3 is built from 15 residues. Germline V lookup: CDR1 DFQATT, CDR2 SNEGSKA (reference sequence). V was pared by 0 bases and J by 4 bases, with 6 bases of the junction left unmatched. TCRdb independently ran MiXCR on the reads; one entry per CDR3 protein. The sample has approximately 730,000 distinct CDR3 sequences, around 35% seen once; the top ten hold over 15%. The chain employs TRBV20-1 and TRBJ2-1; TRBD1 aligns across 7 bases. The TCR sequence derives from a human donor in good health (CMV status not recorded). Some clones in this sample may be carry-over from other donors' samples. The sequencing here drew on cultured PBMCs, taken from culture after CMV antigen stimulation. CDR3 loop: CSARDWKGAYNEQFF. DNA of the CDR3: TGCAGTGCTAGAGATTGGAAGGGGGCATACAATGAGCAGTTCTTC.